Following are 23 T cell receptor beta chains from one sample sequenced in a study of T-cell memory formation after mild COVID-19. TCRdb ran MiXCR on the 5' RACE reads and lists one entry per CDR3 protein. Of 100,000 to 120,000 distinct CDR3 sequences listed, 20% to 25% are singletons. The sequenced sample was PBMCs or a T cell subset sorted from them (not recorded which). The receptors shown here come from a man younger than 35 who had mild COVID-19 (a few samples of this study predate the infection). Cell type and time point are not known.

This clonotype was detected a few times. CDR3 protein: CASNQLAFYNEQFF. The CDR3 nucleotides are TGTGCCAGCAATCAACTAGCGTTTTACAATGAGCAGTTCTTC. The chain has TRBV6-2 or TRBV6-3 and TRBJ2-1; the match to TRBD2 covers 7 bases. J lost 4 bases, V lost 7 bases, and 7 bases had no gene match. This CDR3 contains 14 residues. Germline V lookup: CDR1 MNHEY, CDR2 SVGEGT.

This clonotype has a count of ten or more. The chain employs TRBV7-2 and TRBJ2-7; 7 bases align to TRBD2. The germline V gene encodes CDR1 SGHTA and CDR2 FQGNSA. The CDR3 sequence is 13 residues long. The ends lost 6 bases at V and 3 bases at J; junction bases unmatched: 5. In DNA form, the CDR3 reads TGTGCCAGCAGGGGAGGGGACGGCTACGAGCAGTACTTC. This gives the protein CASRGGDGYEQYF. Full variable domain (outside the CDR3, taken from reference TRBV7-2 and TRBJ2-7): GAGVSQSPSNKVTEKGKDVELRCDPISGHTALYWYRQSLGQGLEFLIYFQGNSAPDKSGLPSDRFSAERTGGSVSTLTIQRTQQEDSAVYLCASRGGDGYEQYFGPGTRLTVT.

The chain recombines TRBV7-9 with TRBJ1-4; TRBD1 matches 7 bases. Germline V CDR1 and CDR2: SEHNR, FQNEAQ (reference sequence). The CDR3 spans 14 residues. V shed 5 bases, J shed 8 bases, and the junction held 8 bases outside the gene matches. CDR3 sequence reads: CASSVDRDREKLFF. The CDR3 DNA reads TGTGCCAGCAGCGTCGACAGGGATCGGGAAAAACTGTTTTTT.

The genes are TRBV5-5 and TRBJ2-1, with D perhaps given as TRBD1 or TRBD2 (5 bases each). The CDR3 is 14 amino acids. The ends were cut back, 2 bases at V and 4 bases at J, with 10 bases in the middle. Germline V gene lookup returns CDR1 SGHKS and CDR2 YYEKEE (reference sequence). CDR3 nucleotides: TGTGCCAGCAGCTTCCGGGACGGATACAATGAGCAGTTCTTC. It is translated as CASSFRDGYNEQFF.

This clonotype was counted at least ten times. The chain recombines TRBV28 with TRBJ2-1, with D perhaps being TRBD1 or TRBD2 (5 bases each). Trimming removed 2 bases at V and 9 bases at J, with 11 bases between. CDR1 and CDR2 (germline): MDHEN, SYDVKM. The CDR3 consists of 13 residues. This CDR3 reads CASSLTGTTEQFF. Here the CDR3 DNA reads TGTGCCAGCAGTTTAACCGGGACGACTGAGCAGTTCTTC.

This clonotype was seen at least ten times. This chain joins TRBV5-1 and TRBJ2-5; D gene ambiguous. V lost 0 bases to trimming and J lost 1 base, with 10 bases between them. CDR3 length equals 15 residues. Germline loops: CDR1 SGHRS, CDR2 YFSETQ. CDR3 sequence (DNA): TGCGCCAGCAGCTTGGCCGTTTTGACCCAAGAGACCCAGTACTTC. It specifies CASSLAVLTQETQYF.

In its sample, this clonotype was seen many times. The CDR3 DNA reads TGTGCCAGCAGCCAAGGGGGCGCCTTAAACACTGAAGCTTTCTTT. Protein sequence: CASSQGGALNTEAFF. The chain links TRBV14 to TRBJ1-1, with a tentative D call TRBD1 (5 bases). The V gene lost 1 base and the J gene lost 2 bases, with 11 bases spanning the gap. The CDR3 is 15 amino acids. The V gene's germline CDR1 is SGHDN and CDR2 FVKESK.

V and J are TRBV6-1 and TRBJ2-1, with no clear D. Germline V gives CDR1 MNHNS, CDR2 SASEGT. CDR3 length equals 16 residues. V was clipped by 5 bases and J by 5 bases, with 19 bases between them. In nucleotides, the CDR3 is TGTGCCAGCAGTTCCGGACCGTTCGTGGGCGACAATGAGCAGTTCTTC. The encoded protein is CASSSGPFVGDNEQFF.

The chain uses TRBV6-5 and TRBJ2-7; 11 nucleotides agree with TRBD1. CDR3 length equals 14 residues. Germline loops: CDR1 MNHEY, CDR2 SVGAGI. V gave up 6 bases and J gave up 3 bases; unmatched junction bases: 4. In DNA, the CDR3 is TGTGCCAGCAGCCGGACAGGGGGCGACTACGAGCAGTACTTC. It encodes CASSRTGGDYEQYF.

This clonotype came up many times. This CDR3 is CASSLEGNEQFF. DNA of the CDR3: TGTGCCAGCAGCTTGGAAGGCAATGAGCAGTTCTTC. The chain carries TRBV5-5 and TRBJ2-1; no firm D call. The CDR3 contains 12 residues. Germline V CDR1 and CDR2: SGHKS, YYEKEE (reference sequence). The V and J ends lost 0 bases and 6 bases respectively, with 4 bases between them.

Only a few counts were recorded for this clonotype. The gene calls are TRBV4-1 and TRBJ2-7; D is undetermined. V was pared by 2 bases and J by 0 bases, with 8 bases between. Germline V gene data show CDR1 as MGHRA and CDR2 as YSYEKL. The CDR3 totals 14 residues. The CDR3 nucleotides read TGCGCCAGCAGCCAATATCACGGCTCCTACGAGCAGTACTTC. Amino acids: CASSQYHGSYEQYF.

The gene calls are TRBV29-1 and TRBJ2-1; TRBD1 is a possible D gene (5 bases). CDR1 SQVTM and CDR2 ANQGSEA come from the germline V gene. There are 12 residues in the CDR3. V was clipped by 3 bases and J by 12 bases, with 15 bases between them. CDR3 residues: CSVDFSRGRQFF. The CDR3 DNA sequence: TGCAGCGTTGATTTCTCTAGGGGTCGGCAGTTCTTC.

This clonotype was counted only a few times. This chain joins TRBV11-2 and TRBJ2-3, with 7 bases identical to TRBD1. Germline CDR1 reads SGHAT; CDR2 reads FQNNGV. CDR3 length: 15 residues. V dropped 6 bases and J dropped 1; count of bases not matched to a gene: 7. The CDR3 coding sequence is TGTGCCAGCAGACCCCTAGGACAGGGCACAGATACGCAGTATTTT. It translates to CASRPLGQGTDTQYF.

The V and J genes are TRBV29-1 and TRBJ2-5; the match to TRBD2 covers 7 bases. Germline assignment: CDR1 SQVTM and CDR2 ANQGSEA. V lost 3 bases to trimming and J lost 1 base; unmatched junction nucleotides: 14. The CDR3 contains 17 residues. As DNA, the CDR3 is TGCAGCGTTGAGGGGGAATCTGACGGGGGGACCCAAGAGACCCAGTACTTC. Protein sequence: CSVEGESDGGTQETQYF.

The chain recombines TRBV7-9 with TRBJ2-5; tentative D call: TRBD2 (5 bases). Germline CDR1 and CDR2: SEHNR and FQNEAQ (reference sequence). The CDR3 contains 14 residues. V was trimmed by 6 bases and J by 2 bases, leaving 13 bases between them. The CDR3 nucleotides are TGTGCCAGCAGTATTCGGGGTCCACAAGAGACCCAGTACTTC. Its translation is CASSIRGPQETQYF.

This chain uses TRBV7-2 with TRBJ1-2, with D perhaps TRBD1 (6 bases). Looked up from germline, CDR1 is SGHTA and CDR2 is FQGNSA. The CDR3 has 13 residues. Trimming shortened V by 5 bases and J by 9 bases, and 16 bases separated the two germline ends. The CDR3 sequence: CASSRWTAYSYTF. As DNA, the CDR3 is TGTGCCAGCAGCCGCTGGACAGCCTACAGCTACACCTTC.

V gene TRBV27 combines with J gene TRBJ2-2; D perhaps matches TRBD1 (6 bases). Trimming took off 7 bases at V and 0 bases at J, with 18 bases between the two ends. From germline, CDR1 is MNHEY and CDR2 SMNVEV (reference sequence). CDR3 size: 17 residues. The DNA of the CDR3 is TGTGCCAGCAACCAGGACAGTGGACACGCGAACACCGGGGAGCTGTTTTTT. Protein sequence: CASNQDSGHANTGELFF.

CDR3 loop: CASSKGSQDYAEAFF. The CDR3 DNA sequence: TGCGCCAGCAGCAAAGGATCTCAGGATTACGCTGAAGCTTTCTTT. This sequence joins TRBV4-3 and TRBJ1-1; D call uncertain. Trimming removed 5 bases from V and 6 bases from J, with 19 bases in between. The length of the CDR3 is 15 residues. Germline values: CDR1 LGHNA, CDR2 YSLEER.

The genes are TRBV9 and TRBJ2-5, with D hard to call. The CDR3 extends over 14 amino acids. Germline-derived CDR1 and CDR2 are SGDLS and YYNGEE. V lost 3 bases and J lost 2, with 11 bases in between. In DNA form, the CDR3 reads TGTGCCAGCAGCGAATCGGACGGGCAAGAGACCCAGTACTTC. Translated, it gives CASSESDGQETQYF. Together with reference TRBV9 and TRBJ2-5, the CDR3 gives the full variable domain: DSGVTQTPKHLITATGQRVTLRCSPRSGDLSVYWYQQSLDQGLQFLIQYYNGEERAKGNILERFSAQQFPDLHSELNLSSLELGDSALYFCASSESDGQETQYFGPGTRLLVL.

The chain has TRBV7-9 and TRBJ2-1, with D maybe TRBD1 (5 bases). Trimming took off 4 bases at V and 5 bases at J, with 12 bases between the two ends. Germline CDR1 reads SEHNR; CDR2 reads FQNEAQ (reference sequence). This CDR3 has 14 amino acids. CDR3 loop: CASSYRDRDNEQFF. The DNA of the CDR3 is TGTGCCAGCAGCTACCGAGACAGAGACAATGAGCAGTTCTTC. The whole variable domain, filled in from reference TRBV7-9 and TRBJ2-1, reads DTGVSQNPRHKITKRGQNVTFRCDPISEHNRLYWYRQTLGQGPEFLTYFQNEAQLEKSRLLSDRFSAERPKGSFSTLEIQRTEQGDSAMYLCASSYRDRDNEQFFGPGTRLTVL.

V and J are TRBV9 and TRBJ2-1, with no clear D. The germline CDR1 and CDR2 sequences are SGDLS and YYNGEE. V was pared by 0 bases and J by 6 bases, with 7 bases between. This CDR3 contains 13 residues. The CDR3 protein is CASSVEGINEQFF. As DNA, the CDR3 is TGTGCCAGCAGCGTAGAGGGAATCAATGAGCAGTTCTTC. Full variable domain (missing parts from reference TRBV9 and TRBJ2-1): DSGVTQTPKHLITATGQRVTLRCSPRSGDLSVYWYQQSLDQGLQFLIQYYNGEERAKGNILERFSAQQFPDLHSELNLSSLELGDSALYFCASSVEGINEQFFGPGTRLTVL.

The V gene is TRBV4-3, the J gene TRBJ1-2; D gene unclear. The CDR3 loop spans 16 amino acids. CDR1 is LGHNA, CDR2 YSLEER, per germline. Trimming shortened V by 1 base and J by 5 bases, and 17 bases separated the two germline ends. The CDR3 region is CASSQVGAAYLYGYTF. The CDR3, as DNA: TGCGCCAGCAGCCAAGTAGGTGCAGCTTACCTTTATGGCTACACCTTC.

This clonotype was recorded only once. This rearrangement joins TRBV6-6 to TRBJ1-2, with D perhaps matching TRBD1 (6 bases). The V end was cut by 2 bases, the J end by 5 bases, with 15 bases between. Germline V CDR1 and CDR2: MNHNY, SVGAGI (reference sequence). The CDR3 is made up of 15 amino acids. CDR3 protein: CASSYQYRAPYGYTF. Here the CDR3 DNA reads TGTGCCAGCAGTTACCAGTACAGGGCTCCATATGGCTACACCTTC.